These 5 T cell receptor beta chains were all obtained from the same sample, sequenced in a study of T cell clonality in common variable immunodeficiency. Assay: immunoSEQ multiplex PCR; the TCRdb copy retains only in-frame clones and omits some. Sampling found fewer than 75,000 clones, none seen once. Sequenced: peripheral blood mononuclear cells. The source of these receptors is a person aged 18-70 years in good health.

This clone was seen at least ten times. Read sequence stops 3 residues before the CDR3 end, and the germline J gene provides the missing end. The chain couples TRBV5-4 to TRBJ1-2; 9 nucleotides line up with TRBD1. The CDR3 has 13 amino acids. CDR1 is SGHNT, CDR2 YYREEE, per germline (reference sequence). The sequenced CDR3 bases are TGTGCCAGCAGCTTGGAACAGGGGGCGAAG. This codes for CASSLEQGAK. The full CDR3 protein reads CASSLEQGAKYTF. The full variable domain, its missing parts supplied by reference TRBV5-4 and TRBJ1-2, is ETGVTQSPTHLIKTRGQQVTLRCSSQSGHNTVSWYQQALGQGPQFIFQYYREEENGRGNFPPRFSGLQFPNYSSELNVNALELDDSALYLCASSLEQGAKYTFGSGTRLTVV.

This clone was counted ten times or more. The sequence runs out 3 residues before the end of the CDR3; the remainder is reconstructed from the germline J gene. The rearrangement joins TRBV9 to TRBJ2-3; D unclear. The CDR3 extends over 14 amino acids. V shed 1 base and J shed 0 bases, with 6 bases lying between them. The germline CDR1 and CDR2 sequences are SGDLS and YYNGEE. Incomplete CDR3 DNA: TGTGCCAGCAGCGTATCCCCTAGCACAGATACG. The encoded protein is CASSVSPSTDT. The whole CDR3 sequence is CASSVSPSTDTQYF.

This clone was recorded at least ten times. The read ends 3 residues shy of where the CDR3 ends; the end is completed using the germline J gene. V gene TRBV18 combines with J gene TRBJ1-4, with TRBD1 identical over 10 bases. Trimming cost V 3 bases and J 8 bases; bases outside gene matches: 9. CDR1 and CDR2 (germline): KGHSH, LQKENI. The CDR3 has 16 residues. The CDR3 here is CASSPGKDRGREKLFF. The part of the CDR3 DNA that was read is TGTGCCAGCTCACCGGGAAAAGACAGGGGGCGAGAAAAA. Full variable domain (missing parts from reference TRBV18 and TRBJ1-4): NAGVMQNPRHLVRRRGQEARLRCSPMKGHSHVYWYRQLPEEGLKFMVYLQKENIIDESGMPKERFSAEFPKEGPSILRIQQVVRGDSAAYFCASSPGKDRGREKLFFGSGTQLSVL.

This clone came up many times. The read halts 3 residues ahead of the CDR3 end, with the missing end drawn from the germline J gene. This chain joins TRBV4-1 and TRBJ1-2; TRBD1 aligns across 8 bases. CDR3 size: 15 residues. Germline CDR1 MGHRA, CDR2 YSYEKL. V trimming: 0 bases; J trimming: 1 base; junction bases outside the gene matches: 1. CDR3 sequence: CASSQETGDNYGYTF. The sequenced part of the CDR3 DNA is TGCGCCAGCAGCCAAGAGACAGGGGATAACTATGGC.

This clone was seen a few times. The read stops 3 residues short of the end of the CDR3; the missing end is completed from the germline J gene. The chain recombines TRBV2 with TRBJ2-7; 8 bases are shared with TRBD1. CDR1 and CDR2 from the germline V gene are SNHLY and FYNNEI. With V trimmed by 6 bases and J by 2 bases, 6 bases remained unmatched. The CDR3 length is 14 residues. The sequenced CDR3 bases are TGTGCCAGCAGGATGGGACAGGCGACCTACGAG. Translated: CASRMGQATYE. The full-length CDR3 reads as CASRMGQATYEQYF.